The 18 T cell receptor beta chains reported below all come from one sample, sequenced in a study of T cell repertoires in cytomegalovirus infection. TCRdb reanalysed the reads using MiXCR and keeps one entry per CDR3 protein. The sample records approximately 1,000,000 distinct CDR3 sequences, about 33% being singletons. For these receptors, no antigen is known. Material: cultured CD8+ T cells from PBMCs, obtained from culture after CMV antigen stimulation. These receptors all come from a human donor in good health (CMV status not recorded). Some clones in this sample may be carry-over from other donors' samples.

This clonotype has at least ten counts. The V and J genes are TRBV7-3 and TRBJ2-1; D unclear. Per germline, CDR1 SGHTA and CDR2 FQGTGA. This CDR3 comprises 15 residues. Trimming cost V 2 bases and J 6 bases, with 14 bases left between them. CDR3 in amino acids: CASSLDYQIGNEQFF. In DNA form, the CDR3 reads TGTGCCAGCAGCTTAGATTACCAGATAGGCAATGAGCAGTTCTTC.

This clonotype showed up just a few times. The CDR3 reads CASRNGMSDNQPQHF. Here the CDR3 DNA reads TGTGCCAGCAGGAACGGCATGTCGGACAATCAGCCCCAGCATTTT. The chain links TRBV27 to TRBJ1-5; no clear D. V was pared by 6 bases and J by 3 bases, with 15 bases between. This CDR3 comprises 15 residues. In germline, CDR1 is MNHEY, CDR2 SMNVEV (reference sequence).

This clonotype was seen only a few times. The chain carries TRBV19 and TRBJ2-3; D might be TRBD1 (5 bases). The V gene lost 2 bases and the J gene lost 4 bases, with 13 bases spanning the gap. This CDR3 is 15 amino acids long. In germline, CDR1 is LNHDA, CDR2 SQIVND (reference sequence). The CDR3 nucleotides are TGTGCCAGTAGTATAAGGAGACAGTTGGCAGATACGCAGTATTTT. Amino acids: CASSIRRQLADTQYF.

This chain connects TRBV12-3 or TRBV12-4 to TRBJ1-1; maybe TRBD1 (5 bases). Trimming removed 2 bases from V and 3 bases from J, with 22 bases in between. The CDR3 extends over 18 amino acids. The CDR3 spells CASSLSPSKGRGHTEAFF. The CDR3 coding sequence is TGTGCCAGCAGTTTAAGTCCATCTAAGGGGAGAGGACACACTGAAGCTTTCTTT.

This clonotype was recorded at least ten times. For the CDR3, the DNA is TGTGCTAGTAAATTTAACTATGGCTACACCTTC. The encoded protein is CASKFNYGYTF. The chain carries TRBV12-5 and TRBJ1-2; D gene uncertain. The CDR3 spans 11 residues. The germline V gene encodes CDR1 LGHNT and CDR2 FRNRAP. Trimming took 8 bases from V and 1 from J, leaving 5 bases between them. The entire variable domain, with the rest obtained from reference TRBV12-5 and TRBJ1-2, is as follows: DARVTQTPRHKVTEMGQEVTMRCQPILGHNTVFWYRQTMMQGLELLAYFRNRAPLDDSGMPKDRFSAEMPDATLATLKIQPSEPRDSAVYFCASKFNYGYTFGSGTRLTVV.

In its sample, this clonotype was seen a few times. The DNA for the CDR3 is TGCAGTGCTAGAGATTGGGACACTAGCAATCAGCCCCAGCATTTT. It codes for CSARDWDTSNQPQHF. This chain joins TRBV20-1 and TRBJ1-5; a weak D match, TRBD1 (6 bases). Trimming shortened V by 0 bases and J by 0 bases, and 9 bases separated the two germline ends. Germline loops: CDR1 DFQATT, CDR2 SNEGSKA (reference sequence). This CDR3 has 15 amino acids.

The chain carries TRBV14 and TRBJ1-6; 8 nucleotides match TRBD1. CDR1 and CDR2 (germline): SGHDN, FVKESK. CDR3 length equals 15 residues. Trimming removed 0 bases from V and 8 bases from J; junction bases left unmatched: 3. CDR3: CASSQDYRGYSPLHF. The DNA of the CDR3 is TGTGCCAGCAGCCAAGATTACAGGGGGTATTCACCCCTCCACTTT.

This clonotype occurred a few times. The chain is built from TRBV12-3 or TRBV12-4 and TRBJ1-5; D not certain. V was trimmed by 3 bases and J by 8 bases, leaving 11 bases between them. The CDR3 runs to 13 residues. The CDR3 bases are TGTGCCAGCAGTTTGGCGGGGTTGGAGCCCCAGCATTTT. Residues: CASSLAGLEPQHF.

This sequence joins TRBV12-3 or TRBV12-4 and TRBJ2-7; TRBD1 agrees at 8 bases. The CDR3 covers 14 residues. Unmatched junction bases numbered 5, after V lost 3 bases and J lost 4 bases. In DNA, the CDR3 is TGTGCCAGCAGTTTGGACAGGGAGCTTTACGAGCAGTACTTC. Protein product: CASSLDRELYEQYF.

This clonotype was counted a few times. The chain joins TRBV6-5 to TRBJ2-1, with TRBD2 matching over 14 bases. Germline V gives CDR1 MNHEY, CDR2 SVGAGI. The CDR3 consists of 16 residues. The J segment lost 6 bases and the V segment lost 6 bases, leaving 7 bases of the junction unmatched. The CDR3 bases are TGTGCCAGCAGCCCCCGACTAGCGGGGGGGACCAATGAGCAGTTCTTC. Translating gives CASSPRLAGGTNEQFF.

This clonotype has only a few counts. In DNA form, the CDR3 reads TGTGCCAGCATAGACAGGGGGAAGCAGTTCTTC. Translated: CASIDRGKQFF. This sequence joins TRBV19 and TRBJ2-1, with 9 bases matching TRBD1. V was pared by 9 bases and J by 11 bases, with 5 bases of the junction left unmatched. In germline, CDR1 is LNHDA, CDR2 SQIVND (reference sequence). This CDR3 spans 11 amino acids.

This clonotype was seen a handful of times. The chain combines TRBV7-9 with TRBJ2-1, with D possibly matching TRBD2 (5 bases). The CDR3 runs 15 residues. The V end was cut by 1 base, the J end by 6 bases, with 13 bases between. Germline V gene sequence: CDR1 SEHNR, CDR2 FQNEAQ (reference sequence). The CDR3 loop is CASSLENFGINEQFF. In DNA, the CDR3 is TGTGCCAGCAGCTTAGAAAACTTCGGGATCAATGAGCAGTTCTTC.

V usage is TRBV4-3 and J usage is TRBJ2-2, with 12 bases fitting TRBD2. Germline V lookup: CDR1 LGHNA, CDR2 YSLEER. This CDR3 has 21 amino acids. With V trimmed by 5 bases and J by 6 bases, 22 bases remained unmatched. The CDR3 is CASSSLALSPPSGGGAGELFF. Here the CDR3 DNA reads TGCGCCAGCAGCTCTCTCGCCCTAAGTCCCCCTAGCGGGGGGGGCGCCGGGGAGCTGTTTTTT.

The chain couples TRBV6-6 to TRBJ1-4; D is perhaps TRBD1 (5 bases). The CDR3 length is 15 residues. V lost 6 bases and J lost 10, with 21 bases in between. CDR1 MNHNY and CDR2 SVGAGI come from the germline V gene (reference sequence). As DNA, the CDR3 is TGTGCCAGCAGCCACACGGACATCGACGGTGGAAAACTGTTTTTT. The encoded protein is CASSHTDIDGGKLFF.

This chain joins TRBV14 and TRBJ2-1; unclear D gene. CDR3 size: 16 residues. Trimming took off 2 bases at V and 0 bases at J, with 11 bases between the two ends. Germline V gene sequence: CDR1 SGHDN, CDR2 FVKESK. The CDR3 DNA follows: TGTGCCAGCAGCCAACTCCCACCGGGCTCCTACAATGAGCAGTTCTTC. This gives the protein CASSQLPPGSYNEQFF.

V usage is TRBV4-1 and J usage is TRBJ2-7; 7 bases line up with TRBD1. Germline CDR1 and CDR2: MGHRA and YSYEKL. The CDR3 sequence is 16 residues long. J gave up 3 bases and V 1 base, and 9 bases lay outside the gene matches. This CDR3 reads CASSQASGTERYEQYF. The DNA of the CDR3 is TGCGCCAGCAGCCAAGCCTCCGGGACAGAGCGCTACGAGCAGTACTTC.

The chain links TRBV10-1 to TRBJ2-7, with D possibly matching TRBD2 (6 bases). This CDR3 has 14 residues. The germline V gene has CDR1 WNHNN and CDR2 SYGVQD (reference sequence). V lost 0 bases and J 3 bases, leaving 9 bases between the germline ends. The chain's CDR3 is CASSESGGYYEQYF. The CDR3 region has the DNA TGCGCCAGCAGTGAGTCGGGAGGTTACTACGAGCAGTACTTC.

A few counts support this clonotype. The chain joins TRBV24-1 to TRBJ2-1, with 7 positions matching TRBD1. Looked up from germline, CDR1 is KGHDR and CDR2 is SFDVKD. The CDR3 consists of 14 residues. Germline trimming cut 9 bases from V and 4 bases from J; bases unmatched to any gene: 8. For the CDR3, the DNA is TGTGCCACCTCTACAGGGGATTCATACAATGAGCAGTTCTTC. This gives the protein CATSTGDSYNEQFF.